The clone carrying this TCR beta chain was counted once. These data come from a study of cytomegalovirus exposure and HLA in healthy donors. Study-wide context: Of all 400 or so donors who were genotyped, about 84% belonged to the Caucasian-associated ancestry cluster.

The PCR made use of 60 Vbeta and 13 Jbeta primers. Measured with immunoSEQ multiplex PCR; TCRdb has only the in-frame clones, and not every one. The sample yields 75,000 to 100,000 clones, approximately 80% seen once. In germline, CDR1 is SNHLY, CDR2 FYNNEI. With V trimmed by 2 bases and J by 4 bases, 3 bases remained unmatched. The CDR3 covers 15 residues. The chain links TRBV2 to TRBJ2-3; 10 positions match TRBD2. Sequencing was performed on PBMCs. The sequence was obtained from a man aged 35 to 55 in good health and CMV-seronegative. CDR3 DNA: TGTGCCAGCAGTGAAACCGGACTAGCGGCAGATACGCAGTATTTT. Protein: CASSETGLAADTQYF.